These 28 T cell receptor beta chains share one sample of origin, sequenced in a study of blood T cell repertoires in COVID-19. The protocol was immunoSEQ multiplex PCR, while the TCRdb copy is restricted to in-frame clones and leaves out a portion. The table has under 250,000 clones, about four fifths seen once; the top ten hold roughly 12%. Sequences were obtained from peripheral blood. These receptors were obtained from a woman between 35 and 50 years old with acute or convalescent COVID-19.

In DNA form, the CDR3 reads TGTGCCAGCAGCCGGGAGAGGGATTCACCCCTCCACTTT. Amino acids: CASSRERDSPLHF. The chain carries TRBV3-1 (or the pseudogene TRBV3-2) and TRBJ1-6, with D uncertain. Trimming stripped 4 bases from V and 8 bases from J, with 9 bases between. The CDR3 loop spans 13 amino acids. Germline CDR1 LGHDT, CDR2 YNNKEL (reference sequence).

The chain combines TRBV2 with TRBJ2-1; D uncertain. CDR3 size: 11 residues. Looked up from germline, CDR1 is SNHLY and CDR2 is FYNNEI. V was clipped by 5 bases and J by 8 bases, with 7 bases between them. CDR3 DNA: TGTGCCAGCAGTATACGGGATGAGCAGTTCTTC. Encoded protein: CASSIRDEQFF.

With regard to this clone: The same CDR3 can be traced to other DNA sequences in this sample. CDR3 DNA: TGCGCCAGCAGCCCCGCGGGGGGATACAATGAGCAGTTCTTC. Amino acids: CASSPAGGYNEQFF. This sequence joins TRBV5-1 and TRBJ2-1, with 8 bases lining up with TRBD2. This CDR3 has 14 residues. The V gene end was trimmed by 4 bases and the J gene end by 4 bases; junction bases not matched to a gene: 4. Germline CDR1 reads SGHRS; CDR2 reads YFSETQ.

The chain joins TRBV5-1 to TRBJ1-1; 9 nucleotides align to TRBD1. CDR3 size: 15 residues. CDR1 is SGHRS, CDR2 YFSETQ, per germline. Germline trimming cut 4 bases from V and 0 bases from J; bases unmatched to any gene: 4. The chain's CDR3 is CASSPTGGLNTEAFF. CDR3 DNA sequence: TGCGCCAGCAGCCCGACAGGGGGATTGAACACTGAAGCTTTCTTT.

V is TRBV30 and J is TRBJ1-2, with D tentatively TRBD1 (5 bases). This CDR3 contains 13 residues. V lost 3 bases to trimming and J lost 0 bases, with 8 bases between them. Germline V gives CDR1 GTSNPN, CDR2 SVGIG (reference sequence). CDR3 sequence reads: CAWRQVANYGYTF. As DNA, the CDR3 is TGTGCCTGGAGACAGGTGGCTAACTATGGCTACACCTTC. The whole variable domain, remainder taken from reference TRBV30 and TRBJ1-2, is SQTIHQWPATLVQPVGSPLSLECTVEGTSNPNLYWYRQAAGRGLQLLFYSVGIGQISSEVPQNLSASRPQDRQFILSSKKLLLSDSGFYLCAWRQVANYGYTFGSGTRLTVV.

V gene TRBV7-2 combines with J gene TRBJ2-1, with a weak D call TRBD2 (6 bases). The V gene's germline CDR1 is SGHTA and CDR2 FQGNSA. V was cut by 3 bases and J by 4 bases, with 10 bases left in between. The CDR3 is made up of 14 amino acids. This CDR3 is CASSFASVYNEQFF. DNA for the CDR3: TGTGCCAGCAGCTTTGCTAGCGTGTACAATGAGCAGTTCTTC.

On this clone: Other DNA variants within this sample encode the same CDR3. The CDR3 sequence is CASSSGGTEAFF. The CDR3 bases are TGTGCCAGCAGTTCCGGGGGCACTGAAGCTTTCTTT. The V and J genes are TRBV6-5 and TRBJ1-1, with a weak D call TRBD1 (5 bases). Trimming took off 4 bases at V and 4 bases at J, with 7 bases between the two ends. The CDR3 loop spans 12 amino acids. Germline V gives CDR1 MNHEY, CDR2 SVGAGI.

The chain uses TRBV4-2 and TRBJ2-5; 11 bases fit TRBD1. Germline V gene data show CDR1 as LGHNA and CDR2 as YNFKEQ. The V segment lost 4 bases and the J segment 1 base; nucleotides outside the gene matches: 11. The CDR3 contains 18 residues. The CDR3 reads CASSPRTGGVSRQETQYF. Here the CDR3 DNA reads TGTGCCAGCAGCCCAAGGACAGGGGGCGTTAGTCGCCAAGAGACCCAGTACTTC.

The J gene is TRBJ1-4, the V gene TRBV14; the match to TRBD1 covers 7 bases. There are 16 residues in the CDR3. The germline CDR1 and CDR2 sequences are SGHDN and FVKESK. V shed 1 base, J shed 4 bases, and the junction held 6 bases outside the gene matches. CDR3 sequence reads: CASSQVEGARNEKLFF. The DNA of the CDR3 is TGTGCCAGCAGCCAAGTGGAGGGGGCCCGTAATGAAAAACTGTTTTTT.

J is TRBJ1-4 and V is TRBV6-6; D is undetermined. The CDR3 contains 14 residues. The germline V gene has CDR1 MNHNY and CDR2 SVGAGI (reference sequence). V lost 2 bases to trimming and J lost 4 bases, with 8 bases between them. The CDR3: CASSYRGNNEKLFF. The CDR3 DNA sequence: TGTGCCAGCAGTTACCGCGGGAATAATGAAAAACTGTTTTTT.

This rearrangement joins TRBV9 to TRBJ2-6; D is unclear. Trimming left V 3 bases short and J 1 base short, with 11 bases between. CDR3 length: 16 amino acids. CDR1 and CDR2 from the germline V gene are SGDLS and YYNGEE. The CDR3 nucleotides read TGTGCCAGCAGCGCCATACTCGATTCTGGGGCCAACGTCCTGACTTTC. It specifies CASSAILDSGANVLTF.

The CDR3 DNA is TGCGCCAGCAGCCAAGAGCGGGCAGGCTACTACGAGCAGTACTTC. It is translated as CASSQERAGYYEQYF. The V call is TRBV4-1, the J call TRBJ2-7, with a possible D match to TRBD2 (5 bases). This CDR3 has 15 residues. The V gene's germline CDR1 is MGHRA and CDR2 YSYEKL. With 0 bases removed from V and 3 bases from J, the gap between germline ends came to 12 bases.

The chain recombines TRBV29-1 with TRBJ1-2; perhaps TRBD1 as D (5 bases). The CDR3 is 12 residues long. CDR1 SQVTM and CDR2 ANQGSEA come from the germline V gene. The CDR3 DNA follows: TGCAGGGGAGGAGGGGCAACGAATGGCTACACCTTC. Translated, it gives CRGGGATNGYTF.

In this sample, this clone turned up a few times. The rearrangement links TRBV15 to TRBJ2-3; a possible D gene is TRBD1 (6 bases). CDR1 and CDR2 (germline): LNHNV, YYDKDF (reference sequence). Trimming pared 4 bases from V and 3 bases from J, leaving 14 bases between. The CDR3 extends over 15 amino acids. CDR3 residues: CATSTNTRGTDTQYF. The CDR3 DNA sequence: TGTGCCACCAGCACTAACACGAGGGGGACAGATACGCAGTATTTT.

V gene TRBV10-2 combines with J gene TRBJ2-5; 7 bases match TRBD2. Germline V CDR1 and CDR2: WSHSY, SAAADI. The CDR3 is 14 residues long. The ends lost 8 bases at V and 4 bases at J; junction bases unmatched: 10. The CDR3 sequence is CASYPAGAGETQYF. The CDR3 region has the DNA TGCGCCAGCTATCCGGCGGGAGCAGGAGAGACCCAGTACTTC.

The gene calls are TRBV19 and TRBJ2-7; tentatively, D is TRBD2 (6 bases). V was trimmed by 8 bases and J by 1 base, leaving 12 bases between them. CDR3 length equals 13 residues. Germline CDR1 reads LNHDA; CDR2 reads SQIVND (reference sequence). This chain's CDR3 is CASRSGVSYEQYF. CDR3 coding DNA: TGTGCCAGTCGGTCGGGGGTTTCCTACGAGCAGTACTTC.

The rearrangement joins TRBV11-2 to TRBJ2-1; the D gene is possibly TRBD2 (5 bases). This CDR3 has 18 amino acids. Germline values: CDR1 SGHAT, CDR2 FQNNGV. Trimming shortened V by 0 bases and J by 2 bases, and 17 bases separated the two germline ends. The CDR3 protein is CASSLDSSANLPYNEQFF. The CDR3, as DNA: TGTGCCAGCAGCTTAGACAGTAGCGCGAACCTTCCCTACAATGAGCAGTTCTTC.

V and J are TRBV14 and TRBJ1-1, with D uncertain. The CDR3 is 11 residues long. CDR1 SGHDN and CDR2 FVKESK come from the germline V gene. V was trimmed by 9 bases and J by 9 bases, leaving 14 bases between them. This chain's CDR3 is CASSRTVQAFF. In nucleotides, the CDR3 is TGTGCCAGTTCCCGAACAGTGCAAGCTTTCTTT.

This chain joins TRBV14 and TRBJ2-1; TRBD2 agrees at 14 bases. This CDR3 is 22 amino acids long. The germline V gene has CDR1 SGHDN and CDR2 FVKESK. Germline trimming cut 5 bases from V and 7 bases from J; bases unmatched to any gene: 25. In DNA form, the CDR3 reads TGTGCCAGCAGCGCGCTTGTCTGGACCGGGACTAGCGGGAGAAACCCTCGGAATGAGCAGTTCTTC. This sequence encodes CASSALVWTGTSGRNPRNEQFF.

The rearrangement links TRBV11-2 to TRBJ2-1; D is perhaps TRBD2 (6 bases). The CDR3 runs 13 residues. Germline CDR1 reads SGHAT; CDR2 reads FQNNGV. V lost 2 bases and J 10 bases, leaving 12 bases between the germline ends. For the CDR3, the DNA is TGTGCCAGCAGCTTATTAACGGGGGTCGAGCAGTTCTTC. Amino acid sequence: CASSLLTGVEQFF.

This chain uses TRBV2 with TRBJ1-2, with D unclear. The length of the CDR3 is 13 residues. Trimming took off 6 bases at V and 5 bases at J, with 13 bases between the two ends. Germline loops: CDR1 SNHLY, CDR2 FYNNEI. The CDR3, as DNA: TGTGCCAGCAGCAGCGCCGTCGAGTATGGCTACACCTTC. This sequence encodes CASSSAVEYGYTF. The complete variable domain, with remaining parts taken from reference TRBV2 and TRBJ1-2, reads EPEVTQTPSHQVTQMGQEVILRCVPISNHLYFYWYRQILGQKVEFLVSFYNNEISEKSEIFDDQFSVERPDGSNFTLKIRSTKLEDSAMYFCASSSAVEYGYTFGSGTRLTVV.

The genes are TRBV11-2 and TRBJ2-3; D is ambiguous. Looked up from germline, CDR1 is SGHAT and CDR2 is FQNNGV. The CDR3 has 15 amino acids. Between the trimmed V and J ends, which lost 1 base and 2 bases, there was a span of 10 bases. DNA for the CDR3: TGTGCCAGCAGCTTAGTAGCAAGCCCCACAGATACGCAGTATTTT. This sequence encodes CASSLVASPTDTQYF.

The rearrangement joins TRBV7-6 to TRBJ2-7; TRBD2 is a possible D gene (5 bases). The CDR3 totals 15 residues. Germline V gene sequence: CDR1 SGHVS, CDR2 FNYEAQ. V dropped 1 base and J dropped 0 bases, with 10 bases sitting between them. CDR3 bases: TGTGCCAGCAGCTTAGGCGGCGGGTTCTCCTACGAGCAGTACTTC. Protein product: CASSLGGGFSYEQYF.

This CDR3 is CASSMGDRENNEQFF. The DNA of the CDR3 is TGCGCCAGCAGCATGGGGGACAGGGAAAACAATGAGCAGTTCTTC. The chain has TRBV5-1 and TRBJ2-1; TRBD1 agrees at 9 bases. The CDR3 runs to 15 residues. The ends lost 4 bases at V and 5 bases at J; junction bases unmatched: 7. From germline, CDR1 is SGHRS and CDR2 YFSETQ.

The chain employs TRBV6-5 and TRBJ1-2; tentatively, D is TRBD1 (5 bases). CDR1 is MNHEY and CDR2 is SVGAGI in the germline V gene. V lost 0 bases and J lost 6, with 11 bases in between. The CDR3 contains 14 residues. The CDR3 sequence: CASSYSTDRDGYTF. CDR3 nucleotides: TGTGCCAGCAGTTACTCGACAGATAGAGATGGCTACACCTTC.

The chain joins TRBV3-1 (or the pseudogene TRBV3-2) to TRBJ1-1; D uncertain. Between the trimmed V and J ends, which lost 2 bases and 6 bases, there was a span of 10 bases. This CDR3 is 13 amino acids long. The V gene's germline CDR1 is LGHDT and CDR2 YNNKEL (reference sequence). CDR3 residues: CASSQLSIAEAFF. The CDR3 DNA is TGTGCCAGCAGCCAATTGTCTATCGCTGAAGCTTTCTTT.

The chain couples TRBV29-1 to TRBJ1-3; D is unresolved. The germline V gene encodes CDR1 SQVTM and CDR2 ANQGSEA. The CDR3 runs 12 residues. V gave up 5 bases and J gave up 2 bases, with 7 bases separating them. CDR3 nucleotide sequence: TGCAGCGTTACTGGTCCTGGAAACACCATATATTTT. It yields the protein CSVTGPGNTIYF.

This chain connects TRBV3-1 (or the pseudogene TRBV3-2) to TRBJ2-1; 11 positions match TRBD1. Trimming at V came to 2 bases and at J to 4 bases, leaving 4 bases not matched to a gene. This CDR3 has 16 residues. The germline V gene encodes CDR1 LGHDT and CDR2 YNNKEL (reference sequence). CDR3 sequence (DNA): TGTGCCAGCAGCCAAAAAGGGACAGGGGGGTACAATGAGCAGTTCTTC. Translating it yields CASSQKGTGGYNEQFF.